Listed below are T cell receptor beta chains from one sample, sequenced in a study of long-term antiretroviral therapy in people with HIV. This table comes from immunoSEQ multiplex PCR, and its TCRdb copy is limited to in-frame clones, with some not included. The repertoire holds 16,000 or so clones, with 80% to 90% as singletons. Sequences were derived from unsorted PBMCs, sampled 0.5 years after starting antiretroviral therapy. The receptors shown here come from a woman aged 40-49 years with HIV. The CDR3 runs from the conserved cysteine through the conserved F or W. The D gene is left open where the match is weak. Clone size is not always given. Where it is, it says once, few, many or a class for expanded clones.

clone_size	v_call	d_call	j_call	cdr3_aa	cdr3_nt
NA	TRBV6-6	NA	TRBJ2-5	CASRGLSQETQYF	TGTGCCAGCAGGGGCCTGAGTCAAGAGACCCAGTACTTC
NA	TRBV5-1	NA	TRBJ2-1	CASSSRVSTTSEQFF	TGCGCCAGCAGCTCGAGGGTCTCAACAACGAGTGAGCAGTTCTTC
NA	TRBV4-1	TRBD1	TRBJ1-5	CASSQGQGDQPQHF	TGCGCCAGCAGCCAAGGACAGGGAGATCAGCCCCAGCATTTT
NA	TRBV7-9	NA	TRBJ2-7	CASTSVGAPEFSYEQYF	TGTGCCAGCACCTCGGTCGGGGCCCCGGAATTTTCCTACGAGCAGTACTTC
once	TRBV29-1	NA	TRBJ1-2	CSVGALRGYTF	TGCAGCGTCGGGGCCCTTCGGGGCTACACCTTC
once	TRBV6-1	NA	TRBJ2-1	CASIEWEFHEQFF	TGTGCCAGCATCGAGTGGGAGTTCCATGAGCAGTTCTTC
NA	TRBV6-5	TRBD2	TRBJ2-3	CASSYGLAGYTQYF	TGTGCCAGCAGTTACGGACTAGCGGGATATACGCAGTATTTT
NA	TRBV5-1	NA	TRBJ1-1	CASRPGLSVNTEAFF	TGCGCCAGCAGACCGGGTCTGAGTGTGAACACTGAAGCTTTCTTT
NA	TRBV5-1	NA	TRBJ1-2	CASSLGQSYGYTF	TGCGCCAGCAGCTTGGGACAGTCCTATGGCTACACCTTC
few	TRBV11-2	TRBD1	TRBJ1-2	CASSLEIWTGKVFDYGYTF	TGTGCCAGCAGCTTAGAGATATGGACAGGGAAGGTTTTTGACTATGGCTACACCTTC
NA	TRBV21-1	NA	TRBJ2-7	CASSKDWGAYEQYF	TGTGCCAGCAGCAAAGACTGGGGCGCCTACGAGCAGTACTTC
NA	TRBV7-6	TRBD1	TRBJ2-7	CASSSRGQSYEQYF	TGTGCCAGCAGCTCCCGGGGACAGTCCTACGAGCAGTACTTC
NA	TRBV1	NA	TRBJ1-2	CTSSQEVQTCTGTLWGGFYGYTF	TGCACCAGCAGCCAAGAGGTCCAAACCTGTACAGGGACTTTATGGGGGGGTTTCTATGGCTACACCTTC
NA	TRBV6-5	NA	TRBJ2-2	CASSYSIKNTGELFF	TGTGCCAGCAGTTACTCGATCAAGAACACCGGGGAGCTGTTTTTT
NA	TRBV14	NA	TRBJ1-1	CASSQESGTLNTEAFF	TGTGCCAGCAGCCAAGAGTCAGGGACCCTAAACACTGAAGCTTTCTTT
NA	TRBV30	TRBD2	TRBJ2-1	CAWMGEGYNEQFF	TGTGCCTGGATGGGGGAGGGCTACAATGAGCAGTTCTTC
NA	TRBV18	NA	TRBJ2-4	CASARGSRSDIQYF	TGTGCCAGCGCCCGAGGGTCCCGGTCGGACATTCAGTACTTC
NA	TRBV6-6	TRBD1	TRBJ2-7	CASSLVRDRAYEQYF	TGTGCCAGCAGCCTAGTCCGGGACAGAGCCTACGAGCAGTACTTC
NA	TRBV19	NA	TRBJ2-1	CASSLNHPSYNEQFF	TGTGCCAGTAGTCTAAACCACCCCAGCTACAATGAGCAGTTCTTC
NA	TRBV10-3	NA	TRBJ2-1	CAIRGTSGTANEQFF	TGTGCCATCAGAGGGACCTCCGGAACGGCGAATGAGCAGTTCTTC
once	TRBV6-6	NA	TRBJ2-3	CASSWTVSTDTQYF	TGTGCCAGCAGTTGGACCGTCAGCACAGATACGCAGTATTTT
NA	TRBV4-1	NA	TRBJ2-1	CASSQDTAASYNEQFF	TGCGCCAGCAGCCAAGATACAGCGGCCTCCTACAATGAGCAGTTCTTC
NA	TRBV28	NA	TRBJ2-7	CASSSPRTPSYEQYF	TGTGCCAGCAGTTCACCACGGACTCCTTCCTACGAGCAGTACTTC
NA	TRBV7-9	TRBD2	TRBJ2-1	CASTTSPLAGPGWKDEQFF	TGTGCCAGCACCACCAGCCCACTAGCGGGACCGGGGTGGAAAGATGAGCAGTTCTTC
once	TRBV11-2	NA	TRBJ2-2	CASSLVLGALGELFF	TGTGCCAGCAGCTTAGTCCTGGGCGCCCTCGGGGAGCTGTTTTTT
NA	TRBV19	NA	TRBJ2-3	CASRSPGPTDTQYF	TGTGCCAGCCGCTCTCCGGGCCCCACAGATACGCAGTATTTT
NA	TRBV6-1	NA	TRBJ2-2	CASRTGELFF	TGTGCCAGCAGGACCGGGGAGCTGTTTTTT
NA	TRBV18	TRBD2	TRBJ2-1	CASSLLSGSNNEQFF	TGTGCCAGCTCACTTCTTAGCGGGAGTAACAATGAGCAGTTCTTC
once	TRBV6-5	NA	TRBJ2-6	CASGGSSGANVLTF	TGTGCCAGCGGGGGGAGCTCTGGGGCCAACGTCCTGACTTTC
NA	TRBV5-1	TRBD2	TRBJ2-7	CASSLKYSGSDEQYF	TGCGCCAGCAGCTTGAAGTATAGCGGGAGCGACGAGCAGTACTTC
NA	TRBV6-1	TRBD1	TRBJ1-2	CASSDGTGGPYGYTF	TGTGCCAGCAGTGACGGGACAGGCGGACCCTATGGCTACACCTTC
NA	TRBV7-9	NA	TRBJ2-1	CASSVNTKAPYNEQFF	TGTGCCAGCAGCGTCAATACTAAGGCGCCCTACAATGAGCAGTTCTTC